A single sample gave rise to the 10 T cell receptor beta chains below, sequenced in a study of CD4 T cells in relation to SARS-CoV-2 and coronaviruses. Unexposed donor CD4+ T cells date from 2011-2018, before the COVID-19 pandemic. Isolation of CD4+ T cells took place after approximately eleven days in culture. This table comes from immunoSEQ multiplex PCR, and its TCRdb copy is limited to in-frame clones, with some not included. The sample lists some 16,000 clones, 76% occurring once. These TCRs' antigens remain unknown. Input material: CD4+ T cells from PBMCs, cultured in vitro. These receptors all stem from a human donor in good health.

This chain uses TRBV3-1 (or the pseudogene TRBV3-2) with TRBJ1-5, with 8 bases aligning to TRBD1. Trimming cost V 5 bases and J 7 bases; bases outside gene matches: 7. The CDR3 is 14 residues long. Looked up from germline, CDR1 is LGHDT and CDR2 is YNNKEL (reference sequence). For the CDR3, the DNA is TGTGCCAGCAGCATACAGGGGGGGGACCAGCCCCAGCATTTT. It is translated as CASSIQGGDQPQHF.

This rearrangement joins TRBV6-5 to TRBJ1-5, with TRBD1 matching 8 bases. Trimming took 6 bases from V and 5 from J; bases not matched to a gene: 6. From germline, CDR1 is MNHEY and CDR2 SVGAGI. The CDR3 contains 14 residues. In DNA, the CDR3 is TGTGCCAGCAGCTCTGACAGGGGCCATCAGCCCCAGCATTTT. Translating gives CASSSDRGHQPQHF.

This chain connects TRBV7-3 to TRBJ2-1; D remains ambiguous. Germline V gives CDR1 SGHTA, CDR2 FQGTGA. With 5 bases removed from V and 5 bases from J, the gap between germline ends came to 22 bases. This CDR3 comprises 17 residues. DNA for the CDR3: TGTGCCAGCAGCCGCACTCCGTCGGCAGCCTTTAACAATGAGCAGTTCTTC. Amino acids: CASSRTPSAAFNNEQFF.

The chain links TRBV5-1 to TRBJ2-1, with TRBD2 matching over 9 bases. Germline CDR1 reads SGHRS; CDR2 reads YFSETQ. The CDR3 extends over 15 amino acids. The junction had 8 bases not matched to a gene; V was cut back by 6 bases and J by 4 bases. The CDR3 region has the DNA TGCGCCAGCACCCTGACTAGCGGAGCTTACAATGAGCAGTTCTTC. Translated: CASTLTSGAYNEQFF.

The chain uses TRBV30 and TRBJ2-7, with 10 bases aligning to TRBD2. CDR3 length: 15 residues. Germline V gene data show CDR1 as GTSNPN and CDR2 as SVGIG (reference sequence). Trimming took 0 bases from V and 5 from J; bases not matched to a gene: 7. CDR3 in amino acids: CAWSVGSLAGDEQYF. The CDR3 DNA is TGTGCCTGGAGTGTAGGGAGTCTAGCGGGAGACGAGCAGTACTTC.

This rearrangement joins TRBV3-1 (or the pseudogene TRBV3-2) to TRBJ1-2; D might be TRBD1 (5 bases). Per the germline V gene, CDR1 is LGHDT and CDR2 is YNNKEL (reference sequence). This CDR3 is 17 amino acids long. Deletions cut 0 bases from V and 6 bases from J, with 20 bases between. Here the CDR3 reads CASSQEVLRSTADGYTF. The CDR3 DNA is TGTGCCAGCAGCCAAGAAGTGCTTAGATCGACAGCCGATGGCTACACCTTC.

The chain combines TRBV2 with TRBJ1-2, with 12 nucleotides matching TRBD1. The germline gives CDR1 SNHLY, CDR2 FYNNEI. With V trimmed by 4 bases and J by 5 bases, 8 bases remained unmatched. The CDR3 runs 16 residues. The CDR3 DNA is TGTGCCAGCAGTGTTACGGGACAGGGGGCAGGTTATGGCTACACCTTC. The encoded protein is CASSVTGQGAGYGYTF.

The CDR3 DNA follows: TGTGCCAGCAGCCAAGATCCTAGCGGGAGCCCCGGGGAGCTGTTTTTT. Protein sequence: CASSQDPSGSPGELFF. The chain joins TRBV4-2 to TRBJ2-2, with 10 bases identical to TRBD2. The CDR3 loop spans 16 amino acids. V dropped 0 bases and J dropped 6; count of bases not matched to a gene: 4. Germline V CDR1 and CDR2: LGHNA, YNFKEQ.

There are a few counts of this clone. V is TRBV6-5 and J is TRBJ1-1; 8 bases are shared with TRBD1. Per the germline V gene, CDR1 is MNHEY and CDR2 is SVGAGI. The junction had 3 bases not matched to a gene; V was cut back by 2 bases and J by 4 bases. The CDR3 extends over 14 amino acids. CDR3 sequence: CASSYVTGGTEAFF. The CDR3 coding sequence is TGTGCCAGCAGTTACGTTACAGGGGGCACTGAAGCTTTCTTT.

This sequence joins TRBV7-8 and TRBJ2-7; the D gene is possibly TRBD2 (7 bases). CDR3 length: 16 amino acids. Germline loops: CDR1 SGHVS, CDR2 FQNEAQ. V was trimmed by 0 bases and J by 3 bases, leaving 15 bases between them. CDR3 nucleotide sequence: TGTGCCAGCAGCTTAGCGGGGGGGCAGGGCCTCTACGAGCAGTACTTC. Translated: CASSLAGGQGLYEQYF.